This T cell receptor (beta chain) was observed in a study of blood T cell repertoires in COVID-19. V was cut by 0 bases and J by 5 bases, with 11 bases left in between. Germline assignment: CDR1 SGDLS and CDR2 YYNGEE. The CDR3 has 15 amino acids. The table came from immunoSEQ multiplex PCR; TCRdb's copy has only in-frame clones and leaves some out. The table has about 200,000 clones, 80% to 95% seen once. This TCR derives from a man aged 50 to 59 with acute or convalescent COVID-19. Material: peripheral blood. The rearrangement uses TRBV9 and TRBJ2-2; D is unresolved. CDR3 sequence reads: CASSVGGTGTGELFF. CDR3 nucleotide sequence: TGTGCCAGCAGCGTAGGAGGTACCGGGACCGGGGAGCTGTTTTTT.